This T cell receptor beta chain was retrieved from a study of CD8 T cells in ankylosing spondylitis. The CDR3 is made up of 14 amino acids. V lost 1 base and J lost 5, with 11 bases in between. Per germline, CDR1 LGHDT and CDR2 YNNKEL (reference sequence). Each CDR3 protein gets one entry after TCRdb re-called the 5' RACE reads with MiXCR. The sample shows just over 150,000 distinct CDR3 sequences, 15% to 20% of them seen only once. This clonotype was seen only a few times. The specimen was blood, either unsorted or a sorted T cell fraction (not recorded which). The chain is built from TRBV3-1 and TRBJ2-5, with D possibly matching TRBD1 (6 bases). The sequence came from a male donor with ankylosing spondylitis or in good health (not recorded which). This CDR3 reads CASSQAGAPETQYF. CDR3 nucleotides: TGTGCCAGCAGCCAAGCAGGGGCGCCCGAGACCCAGTACTTC.